This TCR beta chain stems from a study of blood T cells in healthy people across ages. Study outcomes and limitations: It was not known whether donors were CMV positive (a possible confounder of expanded clonotype changes).

Primed by a sample-barcoded 5' primer and a J-beta primer mix, a second PCR proceeded for roughly 6 to 12 cycles. Using its own MiXCR run on the 5' RACE reads, TCRdb lists one record per CDR3 protein. The sample holds more than 900,000 distinct CDR3 sequences; roughly 24% are singletons and the top ten take about 0.72%. For this clonotype: Antigen: not known.

This CDR3 region has 18 residues. Germline V lookup: CDR1 DFQATT, CDR2 SNEGSKA (reference sequence). Trimming took 2 bases from V and 0 from J, leaving 21 bases between them. Collection of around 9.3 milliliters of peripheral blood was performed for each donor. Every sample yielded at least 6 million isolated PBMCs. These data were also reused for a study on T cells of mothers and their children. According to that study: Reads recorded for TCR beta CDR3 numbered over 8 million per mother and about 3 million per child.

V and J are TRBV20-1 and TRBJ2-3; TRBD2 might be the D (5 bases). Sequenced material: blood. The sequence came from a girl aged 2 to 10 in good health. CDR3 protein: CSARTHTTTRTSTDTQYF. The CDR3 DNA sequence: TGCAGTGCTAGAACTCACACTACAACCAGGACTAGCACAGATACGCAGTATTTT.